This T cell receptor beta chain was retrieved from a study of blood T cell repertoires in COVID-19. Study-level background: Acute-phase and convalescent COVID-19 samples originated in the United States, Italy and Spain.

Sequencing used immunoSEQ multiplex PCR; TCRdb keeps in-frame clones, though not all of them. The sample lists some 40,000 clones; more than 80% were seen once. This CDR3 is built from 12 residues. Looked up from germline, CDR1 is SQVTM and CDR2 is ANQGSEA. V was cut by 7 bases and J by 3 bases, with 10 bases left in between. Sequencing was done on a sample of peripheral blood. V is TRBV29-1 and J is TRBJ2-4; a possible D gene is TRBD2 (5 bases). The TCR originated in a man aged 50-60 years with active or convalescent COVID-19. CDR3 sequence reads: CSAGVGKNIQYF. CDR3 nucleotides: TGCAGCGCCGGGGTCGGCAAAAACATTCAGTACTTC.